Shown below are 6 T cell receptor beta chains from a single sample sequenced in a study of cytomegalovirus exposure and HLA in healthy donors. PCR was performed using 60 Vbeta and 13 Jbeta primers. Sequenced by immunoSEQ multiplex PCR; TCRdb stores in-frame clones only, minus some. The table lists approximately 140,000 clones, 60% to 80% of them singletons. The specimen sequenced was PBMCs. Source of these receptors: a woman aged 55-70 years in good health and CMV-seropositive.

Concerning this clone itself: Other nucleotide sequences in the sample specify the same CDR3. The chain is built from TRBV5-1 and TRBJ1-1; no reliable D call. CDR1 and CDR2 (germline): SGHRS, YFSETQ. V was pared by 0 bases and J by 1 base, with 7 bases between. This CDR3 has 14 amino acids. CDR3 bases: TGCGCCAGCAGCTTGGGATCCAGGAACACTGAAGCTTTCTTT. Translation gives CASSLGSRNTEAFF.

Worth noting for this clone: Other nucleotide sequences from this sample produce the same CDR3. This chain uses TRBV2 with TRBJ1-2; unclear D gene. CDR3 length: 13 residues. V was cut by 0 bases and J by 8 bases, with 10 bases left in between. CDR1 is SNHLY, CDR2 FYNNEI, per germline. For the CDR3, the DNA is TGTGCCAGCAGTGAAGCCGGAGGGCCCGGCTACACCTTC. Its translation is CASSEAGGPGYTF.

V usage is TRBV7-6 and J usage is TRBJ2-1, with 7 bases aligning to TRBD2. This CDR3 spans 16 amino acids. CDR1 is SGHVS, CDR2 FNYEAQ, per germline. Trimming took 5 bases from V and 4 from J; bases not matched to a gene: 11. The CDR3 region has the DNA TGTGCCAGCAGCCCTTCGGCGATAGCGGGTTACAATGAGCAGTTCTTC. Its protein product is CASSPSAIAGYNEQFF.

The chain links TRBV4-1 to TRBJ2-7; D not resolved. Trimming took off 0 bases at V and 4 bases at J, with 16 bases between the two ends. The CDR3 contains 16 residues. From germline, CDR1 is MGHRA and CDR2 YSYEKL. The CDR3 DNA follows: TGCGCCAGCAGCCAAGATCATGGGCAGCAATGGTACGAGCAGTACTTC. As protein: CASSQDHGQQWYEQYF.

This clone appeared a few times. V is TRBV6-5 and J is TRBJ1-1; D not certain. CDR3 length: 13 residues. The V end lost 5 bases, the J end lost 0 bases, and 7 bases lay between the germline ends. CDR1 and CDR2 from the germline V gene are MNHEY and SVGAGI. The CDR3 bases are TGTGCCAGCAGTCGAACGGTGAACACTGAAGCTTTCTTT. It translates to CASSRTVNTEAFF.

CDR3 bases: TGTGCCAGCAGTGAGGGGGCGTGGACTGAAGCTTTCTTT. This gives the protein CASSEGAWTEAFF. J is TRBJ1-1 and V is TRBV6-5; 7 nucleotides agree with TRBD1. Unmatched junction bases numbered 5, after V lost 5 bases and J lost 5 bases. The CDR3 contains 13 residues. Germline lookup yields CDR1 MNHEY and CDR2 SVGAGI.